Presented here are 14 T cell receptor beta chains from one specimen sequenced in a study of Ad26.COV2.S vaccination and SARS-CoV-2 variants. Using immunoSEQ multiplex PCR, the repertoire was profiled, and TCRdb retains in-frame clones only, with some absent. Among hundreds of thousands of clones listed, roughly 90% were seen once. The treatment: around 19 received Ad26.COV2.S at low or high dose, single or two shots; about 5 received placebo; per-sample allocation not given. Day 63 following the first vaccine or placebo injection was when the samples were taken. The specimen was peripheral blood, collected in a trial of Ad26.COV2.S vaccine versus placebo. All receptors come from a person aged 18-65 years who received the Ad26.COV2.S COVID-19 vaccine or a placebo.

The chain employs TRBV6-4 and TRBJ1-1; D remains ambiguous. Looked up from germline, CDR1 is MRHNA and CDR2 is SNTAGT. The CDR3 length is 16 residues. Trimming cost V 2 bases and J 1 base, with 14 bases left between them. The CDR3 nucleotides read TGTGCCAGCAGTGACCCCCCTGAGGGCCGGAACACTGAAGCTTTCTTT. Translated: CASSDPPEGRNTEAFF.

The chain employs TRBV28 and TRBJ1-2; possible D gene TRBD1, 5 bases. Trimming pared 6 bases from V and 4 bases from J, leaving 15 bases between. The germline CDR1 and CDR2 sequences are MDHEN and SYDVKM. CDR3 size: 14 residues. CDR3 residues: CASREPGRSYGYTF. Written as DNA, the CDR3 is TGTGCCAGCAGGGAACCGGGACGGAGCTATGGCTACACCTTC.

The chain recombines TRBV25-1 with TRBJ2-3, with a weak D call TRBD1 (6 bases). V was pared by 2 bases and J by 3 bases, with 6 bases between. There are 13 residues in the CDR3. Per the germline V gene, CDR1 is MGHDK and CDR2 is SYGVNS. In nucleotides, the CDR3 is TGTGCCAGCAGTGAAACAGGGACAGATACGCAGTATTTT. As protein: CASSETGTDTQYF.

V gene TRBV14 combines with J gene TRBJ2-1, with TRBD1 identical over 7 bases. Germline-derived CDR1 and CDR2 are SGHDN and FVKESK. V was pared by 2 bases and J by 3 bases, with 7 bases of the junction left unmatched. CDR3 length: 16 residues. The chain's CDR3 is CASSQTKTGLYNEQFF. Here the CDR3 DNA reads TGTGCCAGCAGCCAAACAAAGACAGGGCTCTACAATGAGCAGTTCTTC.

The chain carries TRBV2 and TRBJ1-2; D may be TRBD1 (5 bases). V gave up 6 bases and J gave up 2 bases, with 16 bases separating them. The germline V gene has CDR1 SNHLY and CDR2 FYNNEI. The CDR3 is 15 amino acids. CDR3 coding DNA: TGTGCCAGCAGCGTCTTGGACACGCTAAACTATGGCTACACCTTC. Its translation is CASSVLDTLNYGYTF. Combining the CDR3 with reference TRBV2 and TRBJ1-2 gives the whole variable domain EPEVTQTPSHQVTQMGQEVILRCVPISNHLYFYWYRQILGQKVEFLVSFYNNEISEKSEIFDDQFSVERPDGSNFTLKIRSTKLEDSAMYFCASSVLDTLNYGYTFGSGTRLTVV.

The CDR3: CASSDLRREGTNQPQHF. The CDR3 nucleotides are TGTGCCAGCAGTGATCTAAGGAGGGAGGGAACTAATCAGCCCCAGCATTTT. The chain employs TRBV6-1 and TRBJ1-5, with D hard to call. V was trimmed by 3 bases and J by 4 bases, leaving 19 bases between them. The CDR3 is made up of 17 amino acids. In germline, CDR1 is MNHNS, CDR2 SASEGT.

The gene calls are TRBV27 and TRBJ2-3, with 10 nucleotides matching TRBD2. V shed 5 bases and J 2 bases; nucleotides not matched to a gene: 7. The CDR3 totals 16 residues. The germline CDR1 and CDR2 sequences are MNHEY and SMNVEV (reference sequence). The CDR3 sequence: CASSRTSGWVTDTQYF. The CDR3 DNA reads TGTGCCAGCAGTCGGACTAGCGGATGGGTCACAGATACGCAGTATTTT.

This chain joins TRBV7-2 and TRBJ1-2, with D possibly matching TRBD1 (6 bases). This CDR3 contains 16 residues. V was trimmed by 7 bases and J by 2 bases, leaving 20 bases between them. Per germline, CDR1 SGHTA and CDR2 FQGNSA. The CDR3 sequence: CASILTSQRGNYGYTF. The CDR3 coding sequence is TGTGCCAGCATCTTGACCTCACAGAGGGGGAACTATGGCTACACCTTC. Looking up the rest from reference TRBV7-2 and TRBJ1-2 gives the full variable domain: GAGVSQSPSNKVTEKGKDVELRCDPISGHTALYWYRQSLGQGLEFLIYFQGNSAPDKSGLPSDRFSAERTGGSVSTLTIQRTQQEDSAVYLCASILTSQRGNYGYTFGSGTRLTVV.

The rearrangement joins TRBV11-1 to TRBJ2-3; D is undetermined. There are 14 residues in the CDR3. Looked up from germline, CDR1 is SGHAT and CDR2 is FQDESV (reference sequence). V was cut by 10 bases and J by 2 bases, with 16 bases left in between. The CDR3 DNA reads TGTGCCACAAGCAGCAGGTTTTCCACAGATACGCAGTATTTT. This gives the protein CATSSRFSTDTQYF.

The chain joins TRBV7-2 to TRBJ1-6, with D perhaps matching TRBD1 (5 bases). V dropped 4 bases and J dropped 14 bases, with 15 bases sitting between them. Germline V gene data show CDR1 as SGHTA and CDR2 as FQGNSA. CDR3 length equals 13 residues. CDR3 sequence reads: CASSSGDGMSLHF. CDR3 DNA sequence: TGTGCCAGCAGCTCGGGGGACGGGATGTCCCTCCACTTT.

The chain recombines TRBV19 with TRBJ2-3, with TRBD2 matching 8 bases. V was pared by 3 bases and J by 1 base, with 3 bases of the junction left unmatched. From germline, CDR1 is LNHDA and CDR2 SQIVND (reference sequence). This CDR3 is built from 15 residues. CDR3 amino acids: CASSITREGTDTQYF. As DNA, the CDR3 is TGTGCCAGTAGTATTACGCGGGAGGGCACAGATACGCAGTATTTT.

The CDR3 nucleotides are TGCGCCAGCAGCGAGGGACAGGGCCCAGATACGCAGTATTTT. The encoded protein is CASSEGQGPDTQYF. The V gene is TRBV5-1, the J gene TRBJ2-3; TRBD1 aligns across 9 bases. Trimming removed 4 bases from V and 4 bases from J; junction bases left unmatched: 4. Per germline, CDR1 SGHRS and CDR2 YFSETQ. This CDR3 comprises 14 residues.

The chain is built from TRBV27 and TRBJ1-3, with D unclear. This CDR3 is 15 amino acids long. Germline CDR1 is MNHEY and CDR2 is SMNVEV (reference sequence). Trimming cost V 6 bases and J 0 bases, with 12 bases left between them. In nucleotides, the CDR3 is TGTGCCAGCAGCAAAACTATGAGCTCTGGAAACACCATATATTTT. It yields the protein CASSKTMSSGNTIYF.

The chain links TRBV28 to TRBJ1-3, with D perhaps matching TRBD1 (6 bases). CDR1 is MDHEN, CDR2 SYDVKM, per germline. The CDR3 is 14 residues long. The germline V and J ends were trimmed by 6 bases and 0 bases, with 9 bases remaining between them. The CDR3: CASRWTVSGNTIYF. For the CDR3, the DNA is TGTGCCAGCAGGTGGACAGTCTCTGGAAACACCATATATTTT.